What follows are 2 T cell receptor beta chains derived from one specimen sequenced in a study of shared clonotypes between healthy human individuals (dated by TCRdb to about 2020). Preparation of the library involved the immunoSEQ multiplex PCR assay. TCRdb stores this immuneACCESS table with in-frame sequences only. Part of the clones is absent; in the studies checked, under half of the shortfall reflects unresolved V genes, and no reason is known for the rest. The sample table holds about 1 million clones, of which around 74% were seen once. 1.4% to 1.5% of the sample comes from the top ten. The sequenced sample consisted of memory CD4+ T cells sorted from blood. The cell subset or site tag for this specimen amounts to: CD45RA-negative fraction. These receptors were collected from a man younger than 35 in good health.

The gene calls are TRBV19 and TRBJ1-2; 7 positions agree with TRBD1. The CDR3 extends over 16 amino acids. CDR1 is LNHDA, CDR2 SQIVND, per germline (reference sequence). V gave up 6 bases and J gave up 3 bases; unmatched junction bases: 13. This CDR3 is CASRVGRTGADYGYTF. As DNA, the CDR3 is TGTGCCAGTAGGGTCGGCAGAACAGGGGCCGACTATGGCTACACCTTC.

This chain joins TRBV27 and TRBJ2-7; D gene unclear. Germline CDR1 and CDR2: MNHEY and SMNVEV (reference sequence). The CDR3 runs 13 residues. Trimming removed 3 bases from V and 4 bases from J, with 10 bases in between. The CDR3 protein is CASSLGSFYEQYF. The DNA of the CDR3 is TGTGCCAGCAGTTTGGGCTCCTTTTACGAGCAGTACTTC.